This T cell receptor (beta chain) was profiled in a study of T cell responses to AZD1222 COVID-19 vaccine. Study-wide results and caveats: Close to half of spike-specific TCRs reportedly recognize unmutated variant regions. Most donors were white British, females outnumbered males, and clonal diversity was possibly underestimated. Compared with day 0, the breadth and depth of the Spike-specific TCR repertoire rose significantly after two doses of AZD1222.

Worth noting for this clone: Its target is unknown.

J was trimmed by 7 bases and V by 4 bases; bases with no gene match: 6. The germline CDR1 and CDR2 sequences are MRHNA and SNTAGT. The CDR3 sequence is 15 residues long. Pooled samples include second doses given at about 4 or 12 weeks. Profiling relied on immunoSEQ multiplex PCR, and the TCRdb table lists in-frame clones only, not all of them. Of 150,000 or so clones detected, almost 95% appear once; the ten largest clones hold 3% to 4.5%. The sample here was peripheral blood, taken 28 days after the second AZD1222 dose. The chain is built from TRBV6-4 and TRBJ2-1; 11 bases are shared with TRBD2. This TCR came from an adult who received the AZD1222 COVID-19 vaccine. The CDR3 bases are TGTGCCAGCAGTGTTAGCGGGAGGGCCCTGAATGAGCAGTTCTTC. Protein: CASSVSGRALNEQFF.